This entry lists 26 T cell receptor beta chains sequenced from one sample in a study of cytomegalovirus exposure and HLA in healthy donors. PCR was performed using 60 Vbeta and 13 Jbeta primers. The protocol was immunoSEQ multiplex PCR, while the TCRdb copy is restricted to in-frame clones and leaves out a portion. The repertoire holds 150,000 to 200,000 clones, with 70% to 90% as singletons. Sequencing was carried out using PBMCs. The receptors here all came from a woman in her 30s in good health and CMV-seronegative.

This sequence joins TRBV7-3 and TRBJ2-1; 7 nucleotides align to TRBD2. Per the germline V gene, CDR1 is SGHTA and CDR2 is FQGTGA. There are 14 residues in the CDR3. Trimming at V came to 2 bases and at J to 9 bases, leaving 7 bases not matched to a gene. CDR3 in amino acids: CASSLGGDYSEQFF. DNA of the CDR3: TGTGCCAGCAGCTTAGGTGGGGACTACTCTGAGCAGTTCTTC.

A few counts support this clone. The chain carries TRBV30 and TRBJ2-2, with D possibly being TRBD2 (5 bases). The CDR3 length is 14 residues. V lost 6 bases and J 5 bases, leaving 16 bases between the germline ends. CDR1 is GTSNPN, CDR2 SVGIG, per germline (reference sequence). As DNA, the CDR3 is TGTGCCTGCCCCGATGAGGGCGGTACCGGGGAGCTGTTTTTT. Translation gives CACPDEGGTGELFF.

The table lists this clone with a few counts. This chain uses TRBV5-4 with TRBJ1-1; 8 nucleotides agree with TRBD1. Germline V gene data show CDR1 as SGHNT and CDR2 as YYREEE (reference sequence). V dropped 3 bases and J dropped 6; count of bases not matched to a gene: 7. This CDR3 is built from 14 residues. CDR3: CASSSLDREAEAFF. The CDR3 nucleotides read TGTGCCAGCAGCTCTCTGGACAGGGAAGCTGAAGCTTTCTTT.

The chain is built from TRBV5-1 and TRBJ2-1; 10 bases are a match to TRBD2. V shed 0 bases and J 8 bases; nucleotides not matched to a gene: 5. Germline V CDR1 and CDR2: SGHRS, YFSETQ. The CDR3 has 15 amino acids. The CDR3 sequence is CASSLGSGGYYEQFF. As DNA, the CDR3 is TGCGCCAGCAGCTTGGGTAGCGGGGGGTATTATGAGCAGTTCTTC.

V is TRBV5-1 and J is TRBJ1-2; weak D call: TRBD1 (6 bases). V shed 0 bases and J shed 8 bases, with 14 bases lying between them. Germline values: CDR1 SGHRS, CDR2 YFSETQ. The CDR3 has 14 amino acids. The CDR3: CASSLAGAQSGYTF. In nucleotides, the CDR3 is TGCGCCAGCAGCTTGGCAGGGGCACAGAGCGGCTACACCTTC.

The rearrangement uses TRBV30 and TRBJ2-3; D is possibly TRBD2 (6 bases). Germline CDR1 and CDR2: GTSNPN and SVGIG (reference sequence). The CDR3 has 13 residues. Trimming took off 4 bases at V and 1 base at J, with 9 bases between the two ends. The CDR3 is CAWKPSGTDTQYF. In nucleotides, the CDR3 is TGTGCCTGGAAGCCTAGCGGCACAGATACGCAGTATTTT.

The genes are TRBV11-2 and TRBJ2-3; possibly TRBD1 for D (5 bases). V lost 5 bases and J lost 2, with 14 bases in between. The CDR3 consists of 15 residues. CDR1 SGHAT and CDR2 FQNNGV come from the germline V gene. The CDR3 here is CASSLQGGFTDTQYF. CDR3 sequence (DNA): TGTGCCAGCAGCCTCCAGGGCGGCTTCACAGATACGCAGTATTTT.

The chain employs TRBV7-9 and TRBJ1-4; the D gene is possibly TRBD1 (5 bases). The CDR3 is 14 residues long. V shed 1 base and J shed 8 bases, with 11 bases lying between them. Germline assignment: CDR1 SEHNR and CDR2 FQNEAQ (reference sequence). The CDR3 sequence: CASSLGQGGEKLFF. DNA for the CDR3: TGTGCCAGCAGCTTAGGGCAGGGAGGGGAAAAACTGTTTTTT.

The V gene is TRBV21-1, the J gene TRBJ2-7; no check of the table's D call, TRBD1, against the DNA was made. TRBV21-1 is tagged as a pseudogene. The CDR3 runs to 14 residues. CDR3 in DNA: TGTGCCAGCAGCCCGGGACAGGGTGACGACGAGCAGTACTTC. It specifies CASSPGQGDDEQYF.

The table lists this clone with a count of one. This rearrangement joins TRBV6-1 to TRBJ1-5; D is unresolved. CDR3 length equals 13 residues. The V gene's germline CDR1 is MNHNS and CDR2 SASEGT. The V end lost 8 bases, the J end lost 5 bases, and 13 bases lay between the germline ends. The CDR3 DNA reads TGTGCCAGCTGTGGGTCGGTGGATCAGCCCCAGCATTTT. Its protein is CASCGSVDQPQHF.

The DNA for the CDR3 is TGTGCCAGCCTAACAGGAGATCAGCCCCAGCATTTT. This sequence encodes CASLTGDQPQHF. V is TRBV6-6 and J is TRBJ1-5; maybe TRBD1 (5 bases). CDR3 size: 12 residues. Trimming left V 8 bases short and J 5 bases short, with 10 bases between. Germline CDR1 and CDR2: MNHNY and SVGAGI (reference sequence).

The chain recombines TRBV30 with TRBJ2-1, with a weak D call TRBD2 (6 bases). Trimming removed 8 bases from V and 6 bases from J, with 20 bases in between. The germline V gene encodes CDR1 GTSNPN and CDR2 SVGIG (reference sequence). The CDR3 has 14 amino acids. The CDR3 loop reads CASERLVGINEQFF. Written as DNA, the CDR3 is TGTGCCAGCGAACGACTAGTGGGGATCAATGAGCAGTTCTTC.

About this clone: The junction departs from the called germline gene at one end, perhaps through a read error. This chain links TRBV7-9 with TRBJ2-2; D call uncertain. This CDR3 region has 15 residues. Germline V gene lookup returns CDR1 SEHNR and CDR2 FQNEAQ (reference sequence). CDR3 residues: CSSSSPSRTPGELFF. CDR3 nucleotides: TGTTCCAGCAGCTCTCCCTCCCGTACTCCCGGGGAGCTGTTTTTT.

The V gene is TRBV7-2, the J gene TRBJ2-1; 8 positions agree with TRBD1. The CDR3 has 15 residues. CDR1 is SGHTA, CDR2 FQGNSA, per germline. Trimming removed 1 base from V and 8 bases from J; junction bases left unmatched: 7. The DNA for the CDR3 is TGTGCCAGCAGCTTAGGGACAGGGTCCTGGGATGAGCAGTTCTTC. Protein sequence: CASSLGTGSWDEQFF.

CDR3: CASSWGTGDSYEQYF. The CDR3 coding sequence is TGTGCCAGCAGCTGGGGGACAGGGGATAGCTACGAGCAGTACTTC. The chain couples TRBV7-6 to TRBJ2-7; 10 nucleotides match TRBD1. This CDR3 has 15 residues. Unmatched junction bases numbered 6, after V lost 4 bases and J lost 3 bases. Germline V gives CDR1 SGHVS, CDR2 FNYEAQ.

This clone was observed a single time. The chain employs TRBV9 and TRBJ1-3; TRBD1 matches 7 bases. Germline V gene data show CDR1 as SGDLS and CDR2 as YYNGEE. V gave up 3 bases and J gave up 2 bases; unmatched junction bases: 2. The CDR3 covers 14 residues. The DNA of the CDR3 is TGTGCCAGCAGCGATGGGACAGCTGGAAACACCATATATTTT. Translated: CASSDGTAGNTIYF.

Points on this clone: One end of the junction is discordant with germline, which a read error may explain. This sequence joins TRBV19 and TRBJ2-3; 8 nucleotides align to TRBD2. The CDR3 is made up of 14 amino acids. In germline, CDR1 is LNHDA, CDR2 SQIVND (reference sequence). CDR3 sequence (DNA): TGTGCCAGTATTATGCCCTCCCCGGGACTAGTCTCAGGATTT. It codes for CASIMPSPGLVSGF.

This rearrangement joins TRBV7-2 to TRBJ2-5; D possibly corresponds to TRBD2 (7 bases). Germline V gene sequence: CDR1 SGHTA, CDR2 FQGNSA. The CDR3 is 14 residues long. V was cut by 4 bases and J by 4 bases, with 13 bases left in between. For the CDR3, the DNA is TGTGCCAGCAGCTCAATAGGGGGGGGAGAGACCCAGTACTTC. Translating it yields CASSSIGGGETQYF.

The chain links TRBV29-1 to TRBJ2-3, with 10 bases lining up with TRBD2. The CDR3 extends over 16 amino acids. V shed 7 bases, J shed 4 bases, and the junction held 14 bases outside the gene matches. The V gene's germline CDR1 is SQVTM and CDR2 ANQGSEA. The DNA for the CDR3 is TGCAGCGCGTTACAGGTACTAGCGGGGCCGGCAGATACGCAGTATTTT. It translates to CSALQVLAGPADTQYF.

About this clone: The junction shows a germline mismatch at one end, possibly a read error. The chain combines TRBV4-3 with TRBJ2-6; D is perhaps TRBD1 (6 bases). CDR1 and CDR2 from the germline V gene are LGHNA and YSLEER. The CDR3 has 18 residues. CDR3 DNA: TGCGCCAGCAGCCAAGAGGCAGGGGACCTCTCTGGGGCCAACGGCCTGACTTTC. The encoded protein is CASSQEAGDLSGANGLTF.

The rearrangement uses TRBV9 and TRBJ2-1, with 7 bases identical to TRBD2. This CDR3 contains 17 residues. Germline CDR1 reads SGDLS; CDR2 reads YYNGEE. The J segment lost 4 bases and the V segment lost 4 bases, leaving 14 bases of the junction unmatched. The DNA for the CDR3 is TGTGCCAGCAGCCCCCGACTAGCCCACGCCCCTTACAATGAGCAGTTCTTC. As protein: CASSPRLAHAPYNEQFF.

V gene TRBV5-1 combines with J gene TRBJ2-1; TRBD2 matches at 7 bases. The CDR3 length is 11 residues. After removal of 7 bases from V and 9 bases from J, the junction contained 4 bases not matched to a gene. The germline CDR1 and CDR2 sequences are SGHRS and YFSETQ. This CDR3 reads CASSGEGEQFF. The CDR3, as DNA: TGCGCCAGCTCTGGGGAGGGTGAGCAGTTCTTC.

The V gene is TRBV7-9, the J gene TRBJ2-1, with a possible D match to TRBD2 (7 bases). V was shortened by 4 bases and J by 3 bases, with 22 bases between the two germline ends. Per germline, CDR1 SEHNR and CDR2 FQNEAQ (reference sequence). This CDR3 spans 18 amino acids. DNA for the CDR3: TGTGCCAGCAGCTACACCCGAGGGGGGGGGACTGTCTACAATGAGCAGTTCTTC. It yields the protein CASSYTRGGGTVYNEQFF.

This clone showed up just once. In nucleotides, the CDR3 is TGTGCCACCGGACTAGTTAGCAATGAGCAGTTCTTC. It yields the protein CATGLVSNEQFF. J is TRBJ2-1 and V is TRBV2; 7 bases align to TRBD2. The CDR3 consists of 12 residues. The V gene's germline CDR1 is SNHLY and CDR2 FYNNEI. V lost 10 bases and J lost 6; bases outside the gene matches: 6. The whole variable domain, remainder taken from reference TRBV2 and TRBJ2-1, is EPEVTQTPSHQVTQMGQEVILRCVPISNHLYFYWYRQILGQKVEFLVSFYNNEISEKSEIFDDQFSVERPDGSNFTLKIRSTKLEDSAMYFCATGLVSNEQFFGPGTRLTVL.

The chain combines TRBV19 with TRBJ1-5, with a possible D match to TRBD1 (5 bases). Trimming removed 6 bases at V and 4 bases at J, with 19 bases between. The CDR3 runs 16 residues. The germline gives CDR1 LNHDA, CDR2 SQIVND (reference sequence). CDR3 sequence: CASSPRGGKRNQPQHF. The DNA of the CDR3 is TGTGCCAGTAGCCCTCGGGGGGGAAAGCGTAATCAGCCCCAGCATTTT. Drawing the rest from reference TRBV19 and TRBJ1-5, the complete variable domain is DGGITQSPKYLFRKEGQNVTLSCEQNLNHDAMYWYRQDPGQGLRLIYYSQIVNDFQKGDIAEGYSVSREKKESFPLTVTSAQKNPTAFYLCASSPRGGKRNQPQHFGDGTRLSIL.

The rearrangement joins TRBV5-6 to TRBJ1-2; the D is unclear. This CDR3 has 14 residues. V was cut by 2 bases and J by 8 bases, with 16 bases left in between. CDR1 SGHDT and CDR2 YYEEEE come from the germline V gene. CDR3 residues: CASSFDAQTRGYTF. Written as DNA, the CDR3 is TGTGCCAGCAGCTTCGATGCACAAACGAGGGGCTACACCTTC. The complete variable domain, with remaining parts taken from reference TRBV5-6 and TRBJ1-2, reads DAGVTQSPTHLIKTRGQQVTLRCSPKSGHDTVSWYQQALGQGPQFIFQYYEEEERQRGNFPDRFSGHQFPNYSSELNVNALLLGDSALYLCASSFDAQTRGYTFGSGTRLTVV.